These 9 T cell receptor beta chains share one sample of origin, sequenced in a study of T cells in localized non-small cell lung cancer. The assay was immunoSEQ multiplex PCR, and TCRdb's table has in-frame clones only and misses some. This table holds just over 20,000 clones, around 85% found once. Sequenced material: peripheral blood, taken before any cancer treatment. These receptors all come from a man between 40 and 70 years old with stage I lung adenocarcinoma.

The sample holds one count of this clone. This sequence joins TRBV7-2 and TRBJ2-7, with D hard to call. Deletions cut 8 bases from V and 6 bases from J, with 14 bases between. The CDR3 extends over 12 amino acids. Germline lookup yields CDR1 SGHTA and CDR2 FQGNSA. DNA of the CDR3: TGTGCCAGCGGAGCGCGGCCTGGCGAGCAGTACTTC. This gives the protein CASGARPGEQYF.

This clone was seen a few times. The chain joins TRBV2 to TRBJ2-7, with 7 bases identical to TRBD1. The CDR3 consists of 14 residues. Germline loops: CDR1 SNHLY, CDR2 FYNNEI. V lost 3 bases and J lost 4; bases outside the gene matches: 6. The CDR3 spells CASSETGLGYEQYF. The CDR3 DNA sequence: TGTGCCAGCAGTGAGACAGGGCTAGGTTACGAGCAGTACTTC.

J is TRBJ1-1 and V is TRBV10-3; D unclear. The germline CDR1 and CDR2 sequences are ENHRY and SYGVKD. CDR3 length: 14 residues. Deletions cut 2 bases from V and 8 bases from J, with 15 bases between. CDR3 residues: CAISEKQTVIEAFF. The CDR3 bases are TGTGCCATCAGTGAGAAACAGACCGTAATAGAAGCTTTCTTT.

In this sample, this clone turned up a few times. The V gene is TRBV7-9, the J gene TRBJ2-7; D possibly uses TRBD1 or TRBD2 (5 bases each). CDR1 is SEHNR, CDR2 FQNEAQ, per germline (reference sequence). Trimming left V 3 bases short and J 1 base short, with 16 bases between. This CDR3 is 16 amino acids long. CDR3 in DNA: TGTGCCAGCAGCTTGAGAGGGGTGGGAGAGTCCTACGAGCAGTACTTC. Translation gives CASSLRGVGESYEQYF.

V gene TRBV30 combines with J gene TRBJ1-5, with D unclear. V gave up 1 base and J gave up 6 bases, with 13 bases separating them. The CDR3 totals 14 residues. Germline CDR1 is GTSNPN and CDR2 is SVGIG (reference sequence). This CDR3 reads CAWSARQTGQPQHF. The CDR3 coding sequence is TGTGCCTGGAGTGCCCGGCAGACGGGTCAGCCCCAGCATTTT.

About this clone itself: Other DNA variants within this sample encode the same CDR3. The rearrangement joins TRBV28 to TRBJ2-7; no clear D. Trimming took off 3 bases at V and 1 base at J, with 7 bases between the two ends. The CDR3 spans 13 residues. Germline assignment: CDR1 MDHEN and CDR2 SYDVKM. The DNA of the CDR3 is TGTGCCAGCAGTTTTCCAAGTTCCTACGAGCAGTACTTC. Protein sequence: CASSFPSSYEQYF.

The rearrangement joins TRBV2 to TRBJ2-7, with 9 bases matching TRBD1. V shed 3 bases, J shed 3 bases, and the junction held 3 bases outside the gene matches. Germline loops: CDR1 SNHLY, CDR2 FYNNEI. CDR3 size: 14 residues. The CDR3 loop is CASSDGTGIYEQYF. CDR3 in DNA: TGTGCCAGCAGTGACGGGACAGGGATCTACGAGCAGTACTTC.

V and J are TRBV2 and TRBJ2-1, with a weak D call TRBD1 (6 bases). Per germline, CDR1 SNHLY and CDR2 FYNNEI. The germline V and J ends were trimmed by 5 bases and 8 bases, with 10 bases remaining between them. This CDR3 is built from 12 residues. The CDR3 sequence: CASSYSGDEQFF. DNA of the CDR3: TGTGCCAGCAGTTATTCAGGGGATGAGCAGTTCTTC.

The chain uses TRBV28 and TRBJ2-2; TRBD1 matches at 8 bases. Germline CDR1 and CDR2: MDHEN and SYDVKM. Trimming at V came to 5 bases and at J to 5 bases, leaving 10 bases not matched to a gene. CDR3 length: 16 amino acids. The CDR3, as DNA: TGTGCCAGCAGTCAGACAGGGGTGACCTGGACCGGGGAGCTGTTTTTT. This gives the protein CASSQTGVTWTGELFF.